These T cell receptor beta chains were read from a single sample in a study of human T cells and chemical hapten exposure. TCRdb redid the calling of the RACE reads with MiXCR, one entry per CDR3 protein. The data contain over 300,000 distinct CDR3 sequences, roughly 5.3% of them singletons. This specimen consisted of whole blood, obtained in connection with sensitization to the hapten diphenylcyclopropenone (DPC). Source of these receptors: a woman in her forties or fifties with alopecia areata. Some clones in this sample may be carry-over from other donors' samples. CDR3s include the opening cysteine and the closing phenylalanine or tryptophan. The D gene is left open where the match is weak. Expanded clones are given a class, and other clones once, few, many or no size at all.

abundance: .; d_gene: .; j_gene: TRBJ1-1; v_gene: TRBV28; CDR3aa: CASSRVKGAGRNTEAFF; CDR3nt: TGTGCCAGCAGCAGGGTCAAGGGAGCGGGCCGGAACACTGAAGCTTTCTTT
abundance: many; d_gene: .; j_gene: TRBJ2-7; v_gene: TRBV28; CDR3aa: CASSPGTPGMAEQYF; CDR3nt: TGTGCCAGCAGCCCCGGGACTCCCGGAATGGCCGAGCAGTACTTC
abundance: many; d_gene: .; j_gene: TRBJ2-1; v_gene: TRBV13; CDR3aa: CASSPQLGRNNEQFF; CDR3nt: TGTGCCAGCAGCCCGCAACTCGGACGGAACAATGAGCAGTTCTTC
abundance: .; d_gene: .; j_gene: TRBJ2-5; v_gene: TRBV6-2/TRBV6-3; CDR3aa: CASSYRRSPLQETQYF; CDR3nt: TGTGCCAGCAGTTACAGACGATCGCCGCTCCAAGAGACCCAGTACTTC
abundance: many; d_gene: .; j_gene: TRBJ2-7; v_gene: TRBV6-2/TRBV6-3; CDR3aa: CASTRPANPREQYF; CDR3nt: TGTGCCAGCACCCGCCCCGCGAACCCAAGAGAGCAGTACTTC
abundance: many; d_gene: TRBD2; j_gene: TRBJ2-7; v_gene: TRBV20-1; CDR3aa: CSAPGTSVNEQYF; CDR3nt: TGCAGTGCCCCCGGGACTAGCGTAAACGAGCAGTACTTC
abundance: many; d_gene: .; j_gene: TRBJ1-5; v_gene: TRBV12-5; CDR3aa: CASGLDGRTEVPQHF; CDR3nt: TGTGCTAGTGGTTTGGACGGTAGGACTGAGGTGCCCCAGCATTTT
abundance: .; d_gene: TRBD1; j_gene: TRBJ1-2; v_gene: TRBV28; CDR3aa: CASSISGTDYGYTF; CDR3nt: TGTGCCAGCAGTATTAGCGGGACAGACTATGGCTACACCTTC
abundance: few; d_gene: .; j_gene: TRBJ2-2; v_gene: TRBV15; CDR3aa: CATSRGGSGNTGELFF; CDR3nt: TGTGCCACCAGCAGAGGCGGTAGCGGGAACACCGGGGAGCTGTTTTTT
abundance: many; d_gene: .; j_gene: TRBJ2-1; v_gene: TRBV29-1; CDR3aa: CSVEDGGPYEQFF; CDR3nt: TGCAGCGTTGAGGACGGGGGGCCATATGAGCAGTTCTTC
abundance: few; d_gene: .; j_gene: TRBJ1-1; v_gene: TRBV10-3; CDR3aa: CAITGTVNTEAFF; CDR3nt: TGTGCCATCACGGGGACGGTGAACACTGAAGCTTTCTTT
abundance: few; d_gene: TRBD1; j_gene: TRBJ1-4; v_gene: TRBV4-2; CDR3aa: CASSQEQGAGEKLFF; CDR3nt: TGTGCCAGCAGCCAAGAACAGGGGGCAGGTGAAAAACTGTTTTTT
abundance: .; d_gene: .; j_gene: TRBJ1-6; v_gene: TRBV15; CDR3aa: CATASEHNSPLHF; CDR3nt: TGTGCCACCGCCTCAGAACATAATTCACCCCTCCACTTT
abundance: .; d_gene: TRBD1; j_gene: TRBJ1-6; v_gene: TRBV28; CDR3aa: CASRQGLSSPLHF; CDR3nt: TGTGCCTCCCGACAGGGCTTAAGTTCACCCCTCCACTTT